These T cell receptor beta chains were read from a single sample in a study of T cell repertoires in cytomegalovirus infection. TCRdb itself ran the reads through MiXCR, one entry per CDR3 protein. The sample has 290,000 or so distinct CDR3 sequences; roughly a quarter are singletons. Sequenced: PBMCs. The source is a human donor in good health (CMV status not recorded). Some clones in this sample may be carry-over from other donors' samples. Both conserved end residues are part of each CDR3. A D gene is named only where the DNA matches it firmly. Some rows mark clone size as missing; the rest say once, few, many or name a class of expanded clone.

v_gene,d_gene,j_gene,abundance,CDR3nt,CDR3aa
TRBV28,TRBD1,TRBJ2-3,few,TGTGCCAGCAGTCCAGGGACAGTAAGCACAGATACGCAGTATTTT,CASSPGTVSTDTQYF
TRBV12-3/TRBV12-4,TRBD1,TRBJ2-2,many,TGTGCCAGCAGTTTACCGGGACAGGGGTACACCGGGGAGCTGTTTTTT,CASSLPGQGYTGELFF
TRBV11-2,TRBD1,TRBJ2-5,few,TGTGCCAGCAGCTTAGATCTAGCCAGGGGGACGGAGACCCAGTACTTC,CASSLDLARGTETQYF
TRBV5-6,.,TRBJ2-5,.,TGTGCCAGCAGCTTGGCCAGCCCAGAGACCCAGTACTTC,CASSLASPETQYF
TRBV7-4,.,TRBJ1-5,.,TGTGCCAGCAGCTCCCGTCAGGATCAGCCCCAGCATTTT,CASSSRQDQPQHF
TRBV28,.,TRBJ1-5,.,TGTGCCAGCAGTTTTCGGCTGACTCGCAATCAGCCCCAGCATTTT,CASSFRLTRNQPQHF
TRBV5-1,.,TRBJ1-5,few,TGCGCCAGCAGCCCCGACAGAGAGGGGCAGCCCCAGCATTTT,CASSPDREGQPQHF
TRBV28,TRBD1,TRBJ2-1,few,TGTGCCAGCAGGCCGGGGAGACAGGGGATCCACAATGAGCAGTTCTTC,CASRPGRQGIHNEQFF
TRBV28,.,TRBJ1-6,.,TGTGCCAGCGGGGTTGGTGGTAATTCACCCCTCCACTTT,CASGVGGNSPLHF
TRBV12-3/TRBV12-4,.,TRBJ1-1,.,TGTGCCGATCTTATGGTGGTGTGGAACACTGAAGCTTTCTTT,CADLMVVWNTEAFF
TRBV24-1,.,TRBJ2-2,few,TGTGCCACCAGTGATTGGACGAACACCGGGGAGCTGTTTTTT,CATSDWTNTGELFF
TRBV6-8,TRBD2,TRBJ2-1,few,TGTGCCAGCAGTTACGGCGGGAGTGGCAATGAGCAGTTCTTC,CASSYGGSGNEQFF
TRBV12-3/TRBV12-4,.,TRBJ1-1,many,TGTGCCAGCAGACCTACAGGGAACACTGAAGCTTTCTTT,CASRPTGNTEAFF
TRBV28,TRBD2,TRBJ2-7,.,TGTGCCAGCAGTTTGCTGACTAGCGGTTCCTACGAGCAGTACTTC,CASSLLTSGSYEQYF
TRBV7-2,.,TRBJ2-1,few,TGTGCCAGCAGCTTAGCGCTCGAGGGGAATGAGCAGTTCTTC,CASSLALEGNEQFF
TRBV20-1,.,TRBJ1-1,.,TGCAGTGCTAGAGGGCAAGTGAACACTGAAGCTTTCTTT,CSARGQVNTEAFF
TRBV30,.,TRBJ2-7,.,TGTGCCTGGAGTGATATGGGATACGAGCAGTACTTC,CAWSDMGYEQYF
TRBV6-1,.,TRBJ2-6,few,TGTGCCAGCAGTACGCCAATTGGCGGGGCCAACGTCCTGACTTTC,CASSTPIGGANVLTF
TRBV9,TRBD1,TRBJ2-3,.,TGTGCCAGCAGCGTTGGGGACAGGGCGCGCACAGATACGCAGTATTTT,CASSVGDRARTDTQYF
TRBV6-2/TRBV6-3,TRBD1,TRBJ2-1,.,TGTGCCAGCAGTCCCTTGACAGGGGGGTCCTACAATGAGCAGTTCTTC,CASSPLTGGSYNEQFF
TRBV7-2,TRBD2,TRBJ2-7,.,TGTGCCAGCAGCTTAGGTGCGGGAGGGCCCTCTGAGCAGTACTTC,CASSLGAGGPSEQYF
TRBV7-9,TRBD2,TRBJ2-1,.,TGTGCCAGCAGCTTAGCTAGGGGGACAGCCGGGACTAGCTACCACAATGAGCAGTTCTTC,CASSLARGTAGTSYHNEQFF
TRBV6-5,TRBD2,TRBJ2-1,.,TGTGCCAGCAGTTTCCAGCGGGAGAGATTCTACAATGAGCAGTTCTTC,CASSFQRERFYNEQFF
TRBV28,.,TRBJ1-2,once,TGTGCCAGCACCCGGACAGACCGCTATGGCTACACCTTC,CASTRTDRYGYTF
TRBV7-2,TRBD1,TRBJ1-2,many,TGTGCCAGCAGCTTAGGGCGCAGGGGGGCGATCTTGGGTTATGGCTACACCTTC,CASSLGRRGAILGYGYTF
TRBV5-1,TRBD1,TRBJ2-7,few,TGCGCCAGCAAAGGTTCAGGGACAGGGCCGCGAGAGCAGTACTTC,CASKGSGTGPREQYF
TRBV20-1,TRBD1,TRBJ1-1,.,TGCAGTGCTTACAGGGGAATATACACTGAAGCTTTCTTT,CSAYRGIYTEAFF
TRBV7-2,.,TRBJ2-2,many,TGTGCCAGCAGCTTACTTTCATTGAACACCGGGGAGCTGTTTTTT,CASSLLSLNTGELFF
TRBV7-2,TRBD2,TRBJ2-7,many,TGTGCCAGCAGCTTAAAGGGCCAGGATAGCGGGAGATACGAGCAGTACTTC,CASSLKGQDSGRYEQYF
TRBV28,TRBD1,TRBJ1-5,many,TGTGCCAGCAGCAAACCGACAGGGCCGGTCCAGCCCCAGCATTTT,CASSKPTGPVQPQHF
TRBV7-2,.,TRBJ1-1,.,TGTGCCAGCAGCTCCGCACCGGCTACTGAAGCTTTCTTT,CASSSAPATEAFF
TRBV7-2,TRBD2,TRBJ2-7,.,TGTGCCAGCAGCTCCTTTAGCGGGACCCTCCGCGAGCAGTACTTC,CASSSFSGTLREQYF
TRBV7-2,.,TRBJ2-5,many,TGTGCCAGCAGTTCCTCCCAGCAGGGGCACCTGTACTTC,CASSSSQQGHLYF
TRBV10-3,TRBD2,TRBJ2-2,few,TGTGCCATCAGTGAGTCGAACCCGGGACTAGCGGGAGTCACCGGGGAGCTGTTTTTT,CAISESNPGLAGVTGELFF
TRBV28,.,TRBJ2-7,.,TGTGCCAGCACCGGGACTTCATCGAGAGAGCAGTACTTC,CASTGTSSREQYF
TRBV20-1,TRBD2,TRBJ2-3,.,TGCAGTGCTAGAACGGCGGGAGGGGCAGATACGCAGTATTTT,CSARTAGGADTQYF
TRBV27,TRBD1,TRBJ1-4,.,TGTGCCAGCAGCTCGACAGGGGCGCATGAAAAACTGTTTTTT,CASSSTGAHEKLFF